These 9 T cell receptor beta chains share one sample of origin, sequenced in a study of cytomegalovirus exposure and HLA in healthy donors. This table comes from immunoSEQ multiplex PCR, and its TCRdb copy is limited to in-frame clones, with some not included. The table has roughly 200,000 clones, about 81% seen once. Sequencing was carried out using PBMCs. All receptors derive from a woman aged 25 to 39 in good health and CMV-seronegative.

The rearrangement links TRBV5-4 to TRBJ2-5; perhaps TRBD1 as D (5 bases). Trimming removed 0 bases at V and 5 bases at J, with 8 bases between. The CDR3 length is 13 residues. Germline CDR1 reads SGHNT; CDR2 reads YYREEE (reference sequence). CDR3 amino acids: CASSLVGQETQYF. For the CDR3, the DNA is TGTGCCAGCAGCTTGGTGGGGCAGGAGACCCAGTACTTC.

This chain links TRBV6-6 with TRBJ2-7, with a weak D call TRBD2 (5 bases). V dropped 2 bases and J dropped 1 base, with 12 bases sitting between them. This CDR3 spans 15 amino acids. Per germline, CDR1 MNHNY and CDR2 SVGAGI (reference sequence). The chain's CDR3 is CASSYSPRTSYEQYF. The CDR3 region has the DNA TGTGCCAGCAGTTACAGTCCCAGGACTTCCTACGAGCAGTACTTC.

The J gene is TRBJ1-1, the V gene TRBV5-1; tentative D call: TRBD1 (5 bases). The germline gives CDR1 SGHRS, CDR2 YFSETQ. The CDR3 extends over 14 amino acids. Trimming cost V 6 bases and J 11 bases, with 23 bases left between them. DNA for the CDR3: TGCGCCAGCACCGCAGGTGGGACTTTCGACGACGCTTTCTTT. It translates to CASTAGGTFDDAFF.

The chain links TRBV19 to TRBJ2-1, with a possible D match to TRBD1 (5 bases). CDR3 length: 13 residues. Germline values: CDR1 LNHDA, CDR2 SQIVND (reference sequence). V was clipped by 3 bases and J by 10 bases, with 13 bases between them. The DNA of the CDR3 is TGTGCCAGTAGTATTGGGGCAGGCAGGGAGCAGTTCTTC. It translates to CASSIGAGREQFF. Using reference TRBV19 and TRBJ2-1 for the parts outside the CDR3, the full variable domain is DGGITQSPKYLFRKEGQNVTLSCEQNLNHDAMYWYRQDPGQGLRLIYYSQIVNDFQKGDIAEGYSVSREKKESFPLTVTSAQKNPTAFYLCASSIGAGREQFFGPGTRLTVL.

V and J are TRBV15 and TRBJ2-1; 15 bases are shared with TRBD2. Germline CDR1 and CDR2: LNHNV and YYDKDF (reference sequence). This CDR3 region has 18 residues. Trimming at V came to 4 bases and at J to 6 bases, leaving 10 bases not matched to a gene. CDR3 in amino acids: CATSIGLAGGKRGNEQFF. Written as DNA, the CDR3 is TGTGCCACCAGCATTGGACTAGCGGGAGGGAAGAGAGGCAATGAGCAGTTCTTC.

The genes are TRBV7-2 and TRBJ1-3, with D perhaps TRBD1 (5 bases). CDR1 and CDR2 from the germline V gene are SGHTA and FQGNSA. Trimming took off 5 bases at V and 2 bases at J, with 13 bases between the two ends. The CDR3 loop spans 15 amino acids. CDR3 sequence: CASSPQGGTGNTIYF. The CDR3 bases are TGTGCCAGCAGCCCCCAGGGAGGAACTGGAAACACCATATATTTT.

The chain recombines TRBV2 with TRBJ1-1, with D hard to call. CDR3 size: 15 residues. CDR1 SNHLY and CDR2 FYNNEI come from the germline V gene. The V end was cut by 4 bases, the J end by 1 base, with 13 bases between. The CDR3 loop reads CASSGLSGTNTEAFF. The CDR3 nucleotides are TGTGCCAGCAGTGGGCTTTCAGGTACGAACACTGAAGCTTTCTTT.

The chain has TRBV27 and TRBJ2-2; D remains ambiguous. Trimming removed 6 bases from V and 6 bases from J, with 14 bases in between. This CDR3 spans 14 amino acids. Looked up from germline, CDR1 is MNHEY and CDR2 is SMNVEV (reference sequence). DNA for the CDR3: TGTGCCAGCAGACCGCTTTTAGAATCCGGGGAGCTGTTTTTT. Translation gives CASRPLLESGELFF.

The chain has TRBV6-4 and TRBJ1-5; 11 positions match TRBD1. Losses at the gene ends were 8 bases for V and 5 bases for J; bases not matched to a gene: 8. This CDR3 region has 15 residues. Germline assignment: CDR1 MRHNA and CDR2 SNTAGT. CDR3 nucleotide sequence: TGTGCCAGCCACTCCGGGACAGGGGGTCATCAGCCCCAGCATTTT. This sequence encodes CASHSGTGGHQPQHF.